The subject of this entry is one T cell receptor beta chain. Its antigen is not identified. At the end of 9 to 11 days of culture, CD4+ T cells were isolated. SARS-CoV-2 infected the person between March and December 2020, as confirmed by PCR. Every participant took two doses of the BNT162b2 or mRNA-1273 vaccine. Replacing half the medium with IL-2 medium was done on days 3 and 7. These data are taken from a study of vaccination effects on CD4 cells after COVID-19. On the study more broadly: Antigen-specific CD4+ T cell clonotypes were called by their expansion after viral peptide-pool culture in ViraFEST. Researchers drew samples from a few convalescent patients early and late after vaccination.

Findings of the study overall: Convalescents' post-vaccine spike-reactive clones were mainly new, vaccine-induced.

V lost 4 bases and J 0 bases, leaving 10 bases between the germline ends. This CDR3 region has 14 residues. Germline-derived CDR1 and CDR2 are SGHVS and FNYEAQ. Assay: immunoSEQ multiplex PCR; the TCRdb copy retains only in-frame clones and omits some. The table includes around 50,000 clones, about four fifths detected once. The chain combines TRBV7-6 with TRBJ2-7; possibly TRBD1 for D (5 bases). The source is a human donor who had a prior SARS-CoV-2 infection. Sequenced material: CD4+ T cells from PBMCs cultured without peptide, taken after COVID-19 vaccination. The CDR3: CASSSRVDSYEQYF. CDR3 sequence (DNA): TGTGCCAGCAGCTCCAGGGTAGACTCCTACGAGCAGTACTTC.